Below, 20 T cell receptor beta chains from the same sample are listed, as sequenced in a study of cytomegalovirus exposure and HLA in healthy donors. PCR employed 60 Vbeta and 13 Jbeta primers. The table came from immunoSEQ multiplex PCR; TCRdb's copy has only in-frame clones and leaves some out. The table lists about 120,000 clones, over 9.5% of them singletons. Sequenced sample: PBMCs. All receptors come from a young woman in good health and CMV-seropositive.

The gene calls are TRBV15 and TRBJ1-2, with 7 bases that match TRBD1. The CDR3 extends over 14 amino acids. In germline, CDR1 is LNHNV, CDR2 YYDKDF (reference sequence). The J segment lost 8 bases and the V segment lost 0 bases, leaving 6 bases of the junction unmatched. CDR3 sequence: CATSRDDRVEGYTF. Written as DNA, the CDR3 is TGTGCCACCAGCAGAGATGACAGGGTGGAGGGCTACACCTTC.

V is TRBV6-1 and J is TRBJ1-5; 9 bases align to TRBD1. Germline V gives CDR1 MNHNS, CDR2 SASEGT. Trimming removed 6 bases from V and 6 bases from J; junction bases left unmatched: 9. The CDR3 consists of 15 residues. The CDR3 is CASRGDRASFQPQHF. CDR3 in DNA: TGTGCCAGCAGAGGGGACAGGGCTTCGTTTCAGCCCCAGCATTTT.

This clone was counted between two and nine times. The V and J genes are TRBV6-1 and TRBJ2-1; D possibly corresponds to TRBD1 (5 bases). V lost 2 bases and J 6 bases, leaving 5 bases between the germline ends. This CDR3 comprises 12 residues. Germline CDR1 reads MNHNS; CDR2 reads SASEGT. CDR3 in amino acids: CASSERGNEQFF. As DNA, the CDR3 is TGTGCCAGCAGTGAAAGGGGCAATGAGCAGTTCTTC.

This clone was counted a few times. The chain recombines TRBV6-1 with TRBJ2-3; the D gene is possibly TRBD2 (6 bases). Between the trimmed V and J ends, which lost 4 bases and 6 bases, there was a span of 11 bases. The CDR3 extends over 13 amino acids. Germline-derived CDR1 and CDR2 are MNHNS and SASEGT. The CDR3 is CASSAGVKDTQYF. The CDR3 DNA sequence: TGTGCCAGCAGTGCGGGAGTGAAGGATACGCAGTATTTT.

The chain couples TRBV27 to TRBJ1-3; the D gene is possibly TRBD1 (5 bases). CDR3 length equals 12 residues. Germline CDR1 is MNHEY and CDR2 is SMNVEV (reference sequence). The V gene lost 6 bases and the J gene lost 4 bases, with 7 bases spanning the gap. The CDR3 is CASRTGGNTIYF. Here the CDR3 DNA reads TGTGCCAGCAGAACAGGAGGAAACACCATATATTTT.

A single count supports this clone. The chain carries TRBV27 and TRBJ2-2, with D maybe TRBD2 (5 bases). The CDR3 extends over 13 amino acids. Germline V gene data show CDR1 as MNHEY and CDR2 as SMNVEV (reference sequence). Trimming left V 3 bases short and J 6 bases short, with 8 bases between. CDR3 loop: CASSLYGAGELFF. The DNA for the CDR3 is TGTGCCAGCAGTTTGTACGGGGCCGGGGAGCTGTTTTTT.

J is TRBJ1-1 and V is TRBV28; no firm D call. The CDR3 runs to 19 residues. Germline V lookup: CDR1 MDHEN, CDR2 SYDVKM. The V end was cut by 6 bases, the J end by 4 bases, with 30 bases between. CDR3 DNA sequence: TGTGCCAGCAGGCCCTCGTACGATAAAGGAACAGTGAAAGGCACTGAAGCTTTCTTT. Translation gives CASRPSYDKGTVKGTEAFF.

This clone has a handful of counts. The V call is TRBV27, the J call TRBJ1-2; D unclear. V was cut by 5 bases and J by 8 bases, with 15 bases left in between. Germline V gene lookup returns CDR1 MNHEY and CDR2 SMNVEV (reference sequence). The CDR3 is 13 amino acids. The CDR3 spells CASSRRWEEGYTF. DNA for the CDR3: TGTGCCAGCAGTCGGAGGTGGGAAGAAGGCTACACCTTC.

V is TRBV29-1 and J is TRBJ2-3; D possibly corresponds to TRBD1 (5 bases). V lost 4 bases and J 4 bases, leaving 9 bases between the germline ends. The CDR3 covers 12 residues. CDR1 is SQVTM, CDR2 ANQGSEA, per germline. CDR3 bases: TGCAGCGTTGCCCAGGGTGCAGATACGCAGTATTTT. Protein sequence: CSVAQGADTQYF.

The DNA of the CDR3 is TGCGCCAGCAGTTATACAGGGGCTTCTAACTATGGCTACACCTTC. Amino acid sequence: CASSYTGASNYGYTF. The chain is built from TRBV5-1 and TRBJ1-2; 7 positions agree with TRBD1. The germline gives CDR1 SGHRS, CDR2 YFSETQ. The CDR3 covers 15 residues. V lost 5 bases and J lost 0; bases outside the gene matches: 7.

V usage is TRBV11-2 and J usage is TRBJ2-1; D is unresolved. This CDR3 has 12 residues. From germline, CDR1 is SGHAT and CDR2 FQNNGV. Deletions cut 5 bases from V and 5 bases from J, with 7 bases between. The CDR3 is CASSDTHNEQFF. CDR3 in DNA: TGTGCCAGCAGCGATACACACAATGAGCAGTTCTTC.

This clone was observed a handful of times. The CDR3 DNA reads TGTGCCAGTGGCCCCGACCGGGGCTCCTACAATGAGCAGTTCTTC. This translates into CASGPDRGSYNEQFF. This chain joins TRBV2 and TRBJ2-1, with TRBD2 as a possible D gene (5 bases). CDR1 SNHLY and CDR2 FYNNEI come from the germline V gene. V shed 9 bases and J shed 0 bases, with 15 bases lying between them. The CDR3 loop spans 15 amino acids.

This clone has a handful of counts. This chain links TRBV4-1 with TRBJ1-5, with 8 bases lining up with TRBD1. Germline V gene sequence: CDR1 MGHRA, CDR2 YSYEKL. The CDR3 contains 17 residues. J was trimmed by 3 bases and V by 4 bases; bases with no gene match: 11. CDR3 residues: CASSRQHGTGNNQPQHF. The CDR3 coding sequence is TGCGCCAGCAGCCGCCAGCACGGGACAGGTAACAATCAGCCCCAGCATTTT.

The chain employs TRBV29-1 and TRBJ2-5; TRBD2 aligns across 7 bases. Losses at the gene ends were 3 bases for V and 4 bases for J; bases not matched to a gene: 11. The CDR3 covers 15 residues. Germline loops: CDR1 SQVTM, CDR2 ANQGSEA. CDR3 DNA sequence: TGCAGCGTTGAGGGGGGTCGGGTAGCGGGAGAGACCCAGTACTTC. Amino acid sequence: CSVEGGRVAGETQYF.

The chain joins TRBV10-2 to TRBJ2-3; the D gene is possibly TRBD2 (5 bases). The CDR3 spans 14 residues. The V gene lost 6 bases and the J gene lost 0 bases, with 10 bases spanning the gap. CDR1 WSHSY and CDR2 SAAADI come from the germline V gene. In DNA, the CDR3 is TGCGCCAGCAGACTAGATTTGAGCACAGATACGCAGTATTTT. The encoded protein is CASRLDLSTDTQYF.

The V and J genes are TRBV7-9 and TRBJ2-3; D is undetermined. The CDR3 totals 15 residues. Trimming left V 1 base short and J 2 bases short, with 10 bases between. CDR1 is SEHNR and CDR2 is FQNEAQ in the germline V gene (reference sequence). In DNA form, the CDR3 reads TGTGCCAGCAGCTTAGGGGCGCAGAACACAGATACGCAGTATTTT. It codes for CASSLGAQNTDTQYF.

V usage is TRBV19 and J usage is TRBJ1-5; D is possibly TRBD1 (5 bases). Germline V lookup: CDR1 LNHDA, CDR2 SQIVND (reference sequence). The CDR3 is 14 amino acids. Trimming shortened V by 2 bases and J by 4 bases, and 9 bases separated the two germline ends. This CDR3 reads CASSIQGRNQPQHF. For the CDR3, the DNA is TGTGCCAGTAGTATACAGGGCCGGAATCAGCCCCAGCATTTT.

The gene calls are TRBV28 and TRBJ2-5, with TRBD2 matching 7 bases. The germline V gene encodes CDR1 MDHEN and CDR2 SYDVKM. V shed 3 bases and J 1 base; nucleotides not matched to a gene: 26. This CDR3 is 22 amino acids long. The CDR3 sequence: CASSLRPGPIAGTNNSQETQYF. CDR3 bases: TGTGCCAGCAGTTTGAGACCCGGTCCGATAGCCGGGACTAACAATAGCCAAGAGACCCAGTACTTC.

In this sample, this clone turned up a few times. The chain carries TRBV6-6 and TRBJ2-7; D is possibly TRBD2 (5 bases). The CDR3 contains 13 residues. V dropped 8 bases and J dropped 4 bases, with 15 bases sitting between them. Germline assignment: CDR1 MNHNY and CDR2 SVGAGI (reference sequence). CDR3 DNA sequence: TGTGCCAGCGAGCGGACTGATCGATACGAGCAGTACTTC. Encoded protein: CASERTDRYEQYF.

This clone occurred a few times. The V gene is TRBV15, the J gene TRBJ2-7; TRBD1 might be the D (6 bases). The CDR3 covers 13 residues. V was shortened by 5 bases and J by 7 bases, with 15 bases between the two germline ends. The germline CDR1 and CDR2 sequences are LNHNV and YYDKDF (reference sequence). In nucleotides, the CDR3 is TGTGCCACCAGCTGGGGGCGGGCGGGTGAGCAGTACTTC. It specifies CATSWGRAGEQYF. Full variable domain (rest looked up from reference TRBV15 and TRBJ2-7): DAMVIQNPRYQVTQFGKPVTLSCSQTLNHNVMYWYQQKSSQAPKLLFHYYDKDFNNEADTPDNFQSRRPNTSFCFLDIRSPGLGDTAMYLCATSWGRAGEQYFGPGTRLTVT.